Listed below are T cell receptor beta chains from one sample, sequenced in a study of T-cell memory formation after mild COVID-19. Using its own MiXCR run on the 5' RACE reads, TCRdb lists one record per CDR3 protein. Of a few hundred thousand distinct CDR3 sequences in the sample, roughly 20% were seen once. The source material was PBMCs or a T cell subset sorted from them (not recorded which). The receptors derive from an adult woman who had mild COVID-19 (a few samples of this study predate the infection). Cell type and time point are not known. The CDR3 runs from the conserved cysteine through the conserved F or W. A D gene is named only where the DNA matches it firmly. Clone size is shown for a subset of rows, as once, few, many or a class of expanded clone.

j_call	clone_size	d_call	cdr3_length	v_call	cdr3_nt	cdr3_aa
TRBJ2-1	NA	NA	13	TRBV30	TGTGCCTGGAGTGAGCAGGTGCACACTGAGCAGTTCTTC	CAWSEQVHTEQFF
TRBJ2-3	few	TRBD2	16	TRBV4-1	TGCGCCAGCAGCCCCGAGGTGGGACTAGCGGGCGGCACGCAGTATTTT	CASSPEVGLAGGTQYF
TRBJ1-6	NA	NA	16	TRBV6-5	TGTGCCAGCAGTTACTCCGGGATTTCTTTTAATTCACCCCTCCACTTT	CASSYSGISFNSPLHF
TRBJ2-7	NA	TRBD2	17	TRBV12-3/TRBV12-4	TGTGCCAGCAGTTCCGGGGGAAATGGCGGGAGGGGCGACGAGCAGTACTTC	CASSSGGNGGRGDEQYF
TRBJ2-3	NA	NA	16	TRBV5-1	TGCGCCAGCAGCTCCTCTAGCAAATTATCGGGAGATACGCAGTATTTT	CASSSSSKLSGDTQYF
TRBJ2-2	NA	TRBD2	17	TRBV5-1	TGCGCCAGCAGCTTGGTAGGACTAGCGGTAAACACCGGGGAGCTGTTTTTT	CASSLVGLAVNTGELFF
TRBJ1-1	few	NA	14	TRBV13	TGTGCCAGCAGCTTAATGGGGGTGAACACTGAAGCTTTCTTT	CASSLMGVNTEAFF
TRBJ1-2	once	NA	13	TRBV7-9	TGTGCCAGCAGCTTAGTAACGATTTATGGCTACACCTTC	CASSLVTIYGYTF
TRBJ2-3	NA	TRBD2	17	TRBV5-1	TGCGCCAGCAGCTCCCGTCAGAGCGGGGGGAGCACAGATACGCAGTATTTT	CASSSRQSGGSTDTQYF
TRBJ2-1	NA	TRBD2	16	TRBV27	TGTGCCAGCAGTTTATTCGCGGGACTAGTGGGTAATGAGCAGTTCTTC	CASSLFAGLVGNEQFF
TRBJ2-3	few	NA	12	TRBV13	TGTGCCAGCGGTCTCGAGCAAGATACGCAGTATTTT	CASGLEQDTQYF
TRBJ1-2	NA	NA	13	TRBV6-5	TGTGCCAGCCGACGTGGGGCGCACTATGGCTACACCTTC	CASRRGAHYGYTF
TRBJ2-1	many	NA	13	TRBV15	TGTGCCACCAGCAGAGATGGCGGGGATGAGCAGTTCTTC	CATSRDGGDEQFF
TRBJ2-7	few	NA	13	TRBV9	TGTGCCAGCAGCGTAGTGGGCTACGGCGAGCAGTACTTC	CASSVVGYGEQYF
TRBJ2-7	few	NA	14	TRBV27	TGTGCCAGCAGTTTAGGAGGGATAAGCTACGAGCAGTACTTC	CASSLGGISYEQYF
TRBJ1-2	few	TRBD1	15	TRBV5-1	TGCGCCAGCAGCTCACCAGACAGGGGAAGGTATGGCTACACCTTC	CASSSPDRGRYGYTF
TRBJ2-7	NA	NA	15	TRBV27	TGTGCCAGCAGAATAACAGGGAGAGGCTCCTACGAGCAGTACTTC	CASRITGRGSYEQYF
TRBJ2-3	many	NA	15	TRBV5-6	TGTGCCAGCAGCTCGGGACCTGGGATCACAGATACGCAGTATTTT	CASSSGPGITDTQYF
TRBJ1-2	NA	TRBD1	15	TRBV12-3/TRBV12-4	TGTGCCAGCAGTACTACGGGACAGCTAAGATATGGCTACACCTTC	CASSTTGQLRYGYTF
TRBJ1-1	NA	NA	14	TRBV7-9	TGTGCCAGCAGCTTCCACACCGGGAACACTGAAGCTTTCTTT	CASSFHTGNTEAFF
TRBJ1-1	NA	NA	15	TRBV3-1	TGTGCCAGCAGCCAAGGTATAACGGGGTCCACTGAAGCTTTCTTT	CASSQGITGSTEAFF